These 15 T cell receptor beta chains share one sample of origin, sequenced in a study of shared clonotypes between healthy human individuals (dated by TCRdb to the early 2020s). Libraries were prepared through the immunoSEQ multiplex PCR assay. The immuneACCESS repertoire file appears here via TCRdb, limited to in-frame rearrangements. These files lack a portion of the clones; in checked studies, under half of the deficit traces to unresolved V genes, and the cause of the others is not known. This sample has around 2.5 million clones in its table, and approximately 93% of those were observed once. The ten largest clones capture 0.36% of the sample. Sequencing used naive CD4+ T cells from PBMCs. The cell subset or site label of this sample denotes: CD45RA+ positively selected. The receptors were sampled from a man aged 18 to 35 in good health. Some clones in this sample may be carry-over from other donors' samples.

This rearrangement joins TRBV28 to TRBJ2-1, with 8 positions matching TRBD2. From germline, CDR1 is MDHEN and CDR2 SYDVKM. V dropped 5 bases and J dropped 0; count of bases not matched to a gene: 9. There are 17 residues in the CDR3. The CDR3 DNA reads TGTGCCAGCAGTCGTACCGCGGGAGGAAGCTCCTACAATGAGCAGTTCTTC. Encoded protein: CASSRTAGGSSYNEQFF.

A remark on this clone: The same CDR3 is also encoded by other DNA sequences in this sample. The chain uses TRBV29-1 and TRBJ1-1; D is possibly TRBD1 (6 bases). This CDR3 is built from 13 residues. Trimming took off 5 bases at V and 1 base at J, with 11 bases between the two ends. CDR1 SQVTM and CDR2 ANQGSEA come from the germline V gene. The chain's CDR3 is CSVQGQTNTEAFF. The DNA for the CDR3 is TGCAGCGTTCAGGGGCAGACGAACACTGAAGCTTTCTTT. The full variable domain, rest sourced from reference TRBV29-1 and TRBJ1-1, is SAVISQKPSRDICQRGTSLTIQCQVDSQVTMMFWYRQQPGQSLTLIATANQGSEATYESGFVIDKFPISRPNLTFSTLTVSNMSPEDSSIYLCSVQGQTNTEAFFGQGTRLTVV.

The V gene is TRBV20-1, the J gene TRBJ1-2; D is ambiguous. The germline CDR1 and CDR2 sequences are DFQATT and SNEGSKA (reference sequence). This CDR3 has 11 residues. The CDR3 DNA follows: TGCAGCTCTCGTTGGAGTTATGGCTACACCTTC. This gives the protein CSSRWSYGYTF.

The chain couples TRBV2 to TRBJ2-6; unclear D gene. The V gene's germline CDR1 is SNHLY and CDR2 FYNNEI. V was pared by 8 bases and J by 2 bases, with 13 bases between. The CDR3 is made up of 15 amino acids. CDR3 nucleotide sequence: TGTGCCAGCCTAAATCATCAGGCTGGGGCCAACGTCCTGACTTTC. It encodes CASLNHQAGANVLTF.

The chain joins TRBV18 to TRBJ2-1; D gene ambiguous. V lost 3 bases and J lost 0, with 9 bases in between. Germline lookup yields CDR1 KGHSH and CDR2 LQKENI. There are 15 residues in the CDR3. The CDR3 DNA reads TGTGCCAGCTCACCCAACTACCTCTCCTACAATGAGCAGTTCTTC. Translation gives CASSPNYLSYNEQFF.

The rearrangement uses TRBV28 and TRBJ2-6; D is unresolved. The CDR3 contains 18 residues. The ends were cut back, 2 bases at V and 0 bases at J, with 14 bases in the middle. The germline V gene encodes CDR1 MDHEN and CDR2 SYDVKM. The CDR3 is CASSLRAGISSGANVLTF. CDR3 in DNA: TGTGCCAGCAGTTTACGGGCAGGTATAAGCTCTGGGGCCAACGTCCTGACTTTC.

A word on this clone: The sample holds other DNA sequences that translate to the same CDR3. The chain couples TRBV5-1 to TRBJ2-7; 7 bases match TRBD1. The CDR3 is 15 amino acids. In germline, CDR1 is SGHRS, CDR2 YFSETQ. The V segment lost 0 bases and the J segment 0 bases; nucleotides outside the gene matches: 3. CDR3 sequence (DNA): TGCGCCAGCAGCTTGGCAGGGGGAAGCTCCTACGAGCAGTACTTC. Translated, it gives CASSLAGGSSYEQYF.

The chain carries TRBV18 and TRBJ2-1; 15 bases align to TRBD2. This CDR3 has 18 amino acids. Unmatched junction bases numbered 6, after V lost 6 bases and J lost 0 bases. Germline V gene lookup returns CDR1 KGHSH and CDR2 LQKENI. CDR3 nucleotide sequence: TGTGCCAGCTCCCCCGGGACTAGCGGGGGGCGCTCCTACAATGAGCAGTTCTTC. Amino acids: CASSPGTSGGRSYNEQFF. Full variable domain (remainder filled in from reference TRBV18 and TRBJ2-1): NAGVMQNPRHLVRRRGQEARLRCSPMKGHSHVYWYRQLPEEGLKFMVYLQKENIIDESGMPKERFSAEFPKEGPSILRIQQVVRGDSAAYFCASSPGTSGGRSYNEQFFGPGTRLTVL.

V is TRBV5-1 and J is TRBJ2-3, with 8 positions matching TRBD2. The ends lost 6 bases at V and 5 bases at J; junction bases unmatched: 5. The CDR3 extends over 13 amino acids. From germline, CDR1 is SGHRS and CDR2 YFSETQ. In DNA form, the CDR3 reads TGCGCCAGCAAGGGGAGCGGGAGAGATACGCAGTATTTT. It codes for CASKGSGRDTQYF.

The DNA of the CDR3 is TGTGCCAGCAGCTTAACAGGGGAAACCTACGAGCAGTACTTC. It is translated as CASSLTGETYEQYF. The rearrangement joins TRBV5-4 to TRBJ2-7; TRBD1 matches at 7 bases. CDR3 length equals 14 residues. Germline CDR1 is SGHNT and CDR2 is YYREEE (reference sequence). J gave up 2 bases and V 2 bases, and 4 bases lay outside the gene matches.

The CDR3 sequence is CASRSRGPVYNEQFF. The CDR3 nucleotides read TGTGCCAGTAGGTCGAGGGGTCCCGTCTACAATGAGCAGTTCTTC. The V and J genes are TRBV19 and TRBJ2-1, with D perhaps TRBD1 or TRBD2 (5 bases each). CDR3 length equals 15 residues. Germline CDR1 reads LNHDA; CDR2 reads SQIVND (reference sequence). V dropped 6 bases and J dropped 3 bases, with 15 bases sitting between them.

The DNA of the CDR3 is TGTGCCAGCAGCTTGGGTAGTGAAAAACTGTTTTTT. This encodes CASSLGSEKLFF. The V gene is TRBV5-6, the J gene TRBJ1-4; D remains ambiguous. This CDR3 comprises 12 residues. The germline V gene encodes CDR1 SGHDT and CDR2 YYEEEE. The V gene lost 0 bases and the J gene lost 7 bases, with 4 bases spanning the gap.

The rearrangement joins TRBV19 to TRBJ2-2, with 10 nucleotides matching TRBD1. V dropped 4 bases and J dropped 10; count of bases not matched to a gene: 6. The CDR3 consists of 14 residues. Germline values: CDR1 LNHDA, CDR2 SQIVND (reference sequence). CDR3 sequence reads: CASSTGTGVKELFF. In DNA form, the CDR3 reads TGTGCCAGTAGTACGGGGACAGGGGTGAAGGAGCTGTTTTTT.

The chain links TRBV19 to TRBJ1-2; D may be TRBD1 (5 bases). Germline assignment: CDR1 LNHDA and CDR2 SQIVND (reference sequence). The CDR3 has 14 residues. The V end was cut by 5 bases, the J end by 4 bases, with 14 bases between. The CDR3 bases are TGTGCCAGTAGTGCCAGCGTCAGGGTCTATGGCTACACCTTC. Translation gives CASSASVRVYGYTF.

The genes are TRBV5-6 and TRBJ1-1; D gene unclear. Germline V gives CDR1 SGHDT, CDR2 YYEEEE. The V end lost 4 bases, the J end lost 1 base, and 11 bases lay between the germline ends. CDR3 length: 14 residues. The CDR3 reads CASSLDRRNTEAFF. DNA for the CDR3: TGTGCCAGCAGCCTGGACCGACGGAACACTGAAGCTTTCTTT.